Shown below are 30 T cell receptor beta chains from a single sample sequenced in a study of blood T cell repertoires in COVID-19. The method was immunoSEQ multiplex PCR; TCRdb's version includes in-frame clones alone and lacks a portion of them. This table has 240,000 or so clones, roughly 77% appearing once. The sequenced material came from peripheral blood. The source is a woman of 80 years or more with acute or convalescent COVID-19.

CDR3 residues: CASLQVGSQPQHF. The CDR3 nucleotides are TGTGCCAGCTTACAGGTCGGTTCTCAGCCCCAGCATTTT. The chain uses TRBV6-5 and TRBJ1-5, with D maybe TRBD1 (5 bases). V was trimmed by 8 bases and J by 6 bases, leaving 14 bases between them. The CDR3 runs to 13 residues. Germline CDR1 is MNHEY and CDR2 is SVGAGI.

The rearrangement uses TRBV7-9 and TRBJ1-1; possibly TRBD1 for D (6 bases). Trimming took 4 bases from V and 3 from J, leaving 18 bases between them. CDR3 size: 16 residues. CDR1 SEHNR and CDR2 FQNEAQ come from the germline V gene (reference sequence). The CDR3 region is CASSWPGGREDTEAFF. The CDR3 DNA follows: TGTGCCAGCAGCTGGCCCGGGGGGCGGGAGGACACTGAAGCTTTCTTT.

This clone was seen only once. This chain uses TRBV3-1 (or the pseudogene TRBV3-2) with TRBJ2-4; D ambiguous. The CDR3 is made up of 12 amino acids. CDR1 is LGHDT, CDR2 YNNKEL, per germline (reference sequence). V shed 3 bases and J shed 5 bases, with 5 bases lying between them. CDR3 bases: TGTGCCAGCAGCCACCAGGAAAACATTCAGTACTTC. This sequence encodes CASSHQENIQYF.

The rearrangement links TRBV5-1 to TRBJ1-1; no clear D gene. Trimming pared 4 bases from V and 7 bases from J, leaving 14 bases between. CDR1 and CDR2 (germline): SGHRS, YFSETQ. The CDR3 has 13 amino acids. CDR3 sequence: CASSITGEIEAFF. Written as DNA, the CDR3 is TGCGCCAGCAGCATTACCGGGGAGATTGAAGCTTTCTTT. Full variable domain (outside the CDR3, taken from reference TRBV5-1 and TRBJ1-1): KAGVTQTPRYLIKTRGQQVTLSCSPISGHRSVSWYQQTPGQGLQFLFEYFSETQRNKGNFPGRFSGRQFSNSRSEMNVSTLELGDSALYLCASSITGEIEAFFGQGTRLTVV.

The V and J genes are TRBV24-1 and TRBJ1-5; tentatively, D is TRBD1 (5 bases). The CDR3 totals 13 residues. V was shortened by 4 bases and J by 7 bases, with 10 bases between the two germline ends. Germline lookup yields CDR1 KGHDR and CDR2 SFDVKD. The CDR3 region is CATSESPGQPQHF. The CDR3 DNA reads TGTGCCACCAGTGAAAGTCCAGGGCAGCCCCAGCATTTT.

The rearrangement joins TRBV2 to TRBJ2-2; a weak D match, TRBD1 (6 bases). The CDR3 is made up of 14 amino acids. Trimming cost V 5 bases and J 4 bases, with 11 bases left between them. Germline CDR1 is SNHLY and CDR2 is FYNNEI. The CDR3 reads CASSSLGGTGELFF. CDR3 in DNA: TGTGCCAGCAGTTCCCTAGGGGGCACCGGGGAGCTGTTTTTT.

This clone occurred once. This chain uses TRBV10-3 with TRBJ2-1; TRBD2 might be the D (6 bases). In germline, CDR1 is ENHRY, CDR2 SYGVKD. V lost 7 bases and J lost 1, with 14 bases in between. The CDR3 runs 15 residues. The CDR3, as DNA: TGTGCCATCACTCCCGGTGGGGGGTCCTACAATGAGCAGTTCTTC. Translated: CAITPGGGSYNEQFF.

This chain uses TRBV6-4 with TRBJ2-2; 10 bases fit TRBD1. CDR1 is MRHNA, CDR2 SNTAGT, per germline. V shed 9 bases, J shed 4 bases, and the junction held 5 bases outside the gene matches. This CDR3 has 14 amino acids. The CDR3 DNA sequence: TGTGCCAGTTCGGGACAGGGGTCCACCGGGGAGCTGTTTTTT. Translating it yields CASSGQGSTGELFF.

The gene calls are TRBV12-3 or TRBV12-4 and TRBJ2-1, with 10 bases lining up with TRBD1. V dropped 5 bases and J dropped 6; count of bases not matched to a gene: 1. There are 13 residues in the CDR3. CDR3 amino acids: CASSGQGGNEQFF. In DNA form, the CDR3 reads TGTGCCAGCAGTGGACAGGGGGGCAATGAGCAGTTCTTC.

The gene calls are TRBV10-3 and TRBJ1-1; tentative D call: TRBD1 (5 bases). Germline V gene sequence: CDR1 ENHRY, CDR2 SYGVKD. This CDR3 region has 15 residues. V was trimmed by 3 bases and J by 0 bases, leaving 11 bases between them. CDR3 amino acids: CAISDSQGLNTEAFF. CDR3 nucleotide sequence: TGTGCCATCAGTGATAGTCAGGGCCTGAACACTGAAGCTTTCTTT.

V usage is TRBV6-5 and J usage is TRBJ1-1, with D perhaps matching TRBD1 (6 bases). The CDR3 has 15 residues. Germline V gene data show CDR1 as MNHEY and CDR2 as SVGAGI. The germline V and J ends were trimmed by 6 bases and 4 bases, with 18 bases remaining between them. The CDR3 region has the DNA TGTGCCAGCAGGAGAACCAGGGGTTTGGGCACTGAAGCTTTCTTT. It specifies CASRRTRGLGTEAFF.

In nucleotides, the CDR3 is TGTGCCAGCCTCCTTGGGACGGGACACCTCACGGGGACCGGGGAGCTGTTTTTT. Its protein is CASLLGTGHLTGTGELFF. J is TRBJ2-2 and V is TRBV7-2; D might be TRBD1 (6 bases). The CDR3 covers 18 residues. Germline values: CDR1 SGHTA, CDR2 FQGNSA. Between the trimmed V and J ends, which lost 8 bases and 5 bases, there was a span of 27 bases. Filled out from reference TRBV7-2 and TRBJ2-2, the complete variable domain reads GAGVSQSPSNKVTEKGKDVELRCDPISGHTALYWYRQSLGQGLEFLIYFQGNSAPDKSGLPSDRFSAERTGGSVSTLTIQRTQQEDSAVYLCASLLGTGHLTGTGELFFGEGSRLTVL.

This clone was counted a few times. The chain couples TRBV15 to TRBJ1-2, with D possibly matching TRBD1 (5 bases). The V and J ends lost 0 bases and 2 bases respectively, with 10 bases between them. The CDR3 sequence is 15 residues long. Germline V CDR1 and CDR2: LNHNV, YYDKDF (reference sequence). CDR3 loop: CATSRDRQLNYGYTF. CDR3 coding DNA: TGTGCCACCAGCAGAGATCGACAGTTAAACTATGGCTACACCTTC.

The V call is TRBV7-9, the J call TRBJ2-1; TRBD2 matches at 11 bases. The germline gives CDR1 SEHNR, CDR2 FQNEAQ (reference sequence). Germline trimming cut 5 bases from V and 9 bases from J; bases unmatched to any gene: 9. This CDR3 contains 15 residues. CDR3 in amino acids: CASSLSGGASGEQFF. For the CDR3, the DNA is TGTGCCAGCAGCCTTAGCGGGGGGGCCTCCGGTGAGCAGTTCTTC.

This clone was picked up one time. V is TRBV3-1 (or the pseudogene TRBV3-2) and J is TRBJ2-1; TRBD1 agrees at 11 bases. CDR3 length: 15 amino acids. V lost 3 bases to trimming and J lost 7 bases; unmatched junction nucleotides: 5. Germline V gene lookup returns CDR1 LGHDT and CDR2 YNNKEL (reference sequence). The CDR3: CASSQHGTGGNEQFF. In nucleotides, the CDR3 is TGTGCCAGCAGCCAGCACGGGACAGGGGGTAATGAGCAGTTCTTC.

V gene TRBV5-6 combines with J gene TRBJ2-7, with 10 bases matching TRBD1. Germline values: CDR1 SGHDT, CDR2 YYEEEE. Trimming cost V 0 bases and J 4 bases; bases outside gene matches: 7. The CDR3 covers 16 residues. The DNA for the CDR3 is TGTGCCAGCAGCTTGGCCGGGCGACAGGGGGCTTACGAGCAGTACTTC. Encoded protein: CASSLAGRQGAYEQYF.

The chain carries TRBV6-5 and TRBJ1-1; the D gene is possibly TRBD1 (6 bases). V gave up 4 bases and J gave up 1 base, with 13 bases separating them. The CDR3 is 15 amino acids. Germline values: CDR1 MNHEY, CDR2 SVGAGI. CDR3 nucleotide sequence: TGTGCCAGCAGTTCCGTTACAGGGAGGAACACTGAAGCTTTCTTT. It specifies CASSSVTGRNTEAFF.

The chain combines TRBV5-5 with TRBJ2-7; TRBD2 matches 8 bases. This CDR3 contains 16 residues. Per the germline V gene, CDR1 is SGHKS and CDR2 is YYEKEE (reference sequence). The trim removed 0 bases at V and 1 base at J, leaving 6 bases unmatched. Here the CDR3 reads CASSLELGLGSYEQYF. For the CDR3, the DNA is TGTGCCAGCAGCTTGGAACTGGGACTAGGTTCCTACGAGCAGTACTTC.

This clone has only a few counts. The V and J genes are TRBV29-1 and TRBJ1-1, with D tentatively TRBD1 (5 bases). Germline values: CDR1 SQVTM, CDR2 ANQGSEA. The CDR3 has 15 amino acids. Trimming left V 4 bases short and J 0 bases short, with 15 bases between. CDR3 bases: TGCAGCGTTGTGGGACTCGAAGCGATGAACACTGAAGCTTTCTTT. Encoded protein: CSVVGLEAMNTEAFF.

V is TRBV19 and J is TRBJ2-1, with a possible D match to TRBD1 (6 bases). CDR3 length: 13 amino acids. V lost 4 bases and J lost 15, with 19 bases in between. Germline V gene lookup returns CDR1 LNHDA and CDR2 SQIVND (reference sequence). The CDR3 DNA follows: TGTGCCAGTAGTACCACTACAGGGTACGTATCGTTCTTC. Translating it yields CASSTTTGYVSFF.

This chain connects TRBV20-1 to TRBJ2-7; D remains ambiguous. The V end was cut by 3 bases, the J end by 4 bases, with 16 bases between. This CDR3 is 14 amino acids long. Germline assignment: CDR1 DFQATT and CDR2 SNEGSKA (reference sequence). The CDR3 DNA reads as TGCAGTGCTAGTGAATTTGTCGGAGCATACGAGCAGTACTTC. Encoded protein: CSASEFVGAYEQYF.

The chain employs TRBV5-1 and TRBJ1-2; D call uncertain. CDR1 and CDR2 from the germline V gene are SGHRS and YFSETQ. The length of the CDR3 is 14 residues. The V and J ends lost 4 bases and 5 bases respectively, with 15 bases between them. CDR3 amino acids: CASSHNAEPYGYTF. Written as DNA, the CDR3 is TGCGCCAGCAGCCACAATGCGGAACCTTATGGCTACACCTTC.

The table lists this clone with a few counts. V and J are TRBV20-1 and TRBJ1-2; D unclear. In germline, CDR1 is DFQATT, CDR2 SNEGSKA (reference sequence). V lost 3 bases to trimming and J lost 2 bases, with 13 bases between them. CDR3 length equals 14 residues. The CDR3 nucleotides are TGCAGTGCTAGTGCTCAGACTACAAACTATGGCTACACCTTC. Translated, it gives CSASAQTTNYGYTF.

This clone was counted a few times. The V and J genes are TRBV6-5 and TRBJ1-1; unclear D gene. From germline, CDR1 is MNHEY and CDR2 SVGAGI. Trimming cost V 4 bases and J 11 bases, with 20 bases left between them. This CDR3 has 14 amino acids. The CDR3 nucleotides read TGTGCCAGCAGTTCAGCCGGGAGAAGAAATGGGGCTTTCTTT. This codes for CASSSAGRRNGAFF.

The rearrangement joins TRBV5-1 to TRBJ2-7; 12 bases are shared with TRBD2. Germline trimming cut 5 bases from V and 0 bases from J; bases unmatched to any gene: 6. Germline assignment: CDR1 SGHRS and CDR2 YFSETQ. This CDR3 has 16 amino acids. The CDR3 reads CASRLAGGPNSYEQYF. CDR3 sequence (DNA): TGCGCCAGCAGGCTAGCGGGAGGGCCAAACTCCTACGAGCAGTACTTC.

A few counts support this clone. CDR3 sequence reads: CASSSSPGRGGADTQYF. The CDR3 region has the DNA TGTGCCAGCAGTAGTTCCCCCGGGAGGGGGGGCGCAGATACGCAGTATTTT. The chain recombines TRBV28 with TRBJ2-3, with 8 bases lining up with TRBD2. Trimming took 5 bases from V and 4 from J; bases not matched to a gene: 14. Looked up from germline, CDR1 is MDHEN and CDR2 is SYDVKM. The CDR3 is 17 residues long.

The chain is built from TRBV6-1 and TRBJ1-5; D might be TRBD1 (6 bases). V lost 2 bases, J lost 2 bases, and 10 bases lay in between. Per the germline V gene, CDR1 is MNHNS and CDR2 is SASEGT. There are 15 residues in the CDR3. CDR3 bases: TGTGCCAGCAGTGAATGGGGGCTGGGCAATCAGCCCCAGCATTTT. As protein: CASSEWGLGNQPQHF.

This clone was observed many times. The chain joins TRBV5-1 to TRBJ2-2, with 7 bases aligning to TRBD1. The length of the CDR3 is 17 residues. Unmatched junction bases numbered 10, after V lost 0 bases and J lost 5 bases. Germline lookup yields CDR1 SGHRS and CDR2 YFSETQ. The CDR3 nucleotides read TGCGCCAGCAGCTTGGCGGTGACAGGGAGTGGGACCGGGGAGCTGTTTTTT. Translating it yields CASSLAVTGSGTGELFF. Full variable domain (missing parts from reference TRBV5-1 and TRBJ2-2): KAGVTQTPRYLIKTRGQQVTLSCSPISGHRSVSWYQQTPGQGLQFLFEYFSETQRNKGNFPGRFSGRQFSNSRSEMNVSTLELGDSALYLCASSLAVTGSGTGELFFGEGSRLTVL.

This sequence joins TRBV18 and TRBJ2-5; TRBD1 might be the D (6 bases). Germline CDR1 is KGHSH and CDR2 is LQKENI. The CDR3 spans 14 residues. Trimming removed 3 bases at V and 4 bases at J, with 12 bases between. Written as DNA, the CDR3 is TGTGCCAGCTCACCCGGGACACTCCGAGAGACCCAGTACTTC. It encodes CASSPGTLRETQYF.

This clone appeared once. V usage is TRBV28 and J usage is TRBJ1-2; 9 positions agree with TRBD1. This CDR3 is built from 14 residues. Germline V gene sequence: CDR1 MDHEN, CDR2 SYDVKM. V lost 6 bases to trimming and J lost 2 bases; unmatched junction nucleotides: 4. CDR3: CASRTGGVNYGYTF. CDR3 nucleotides: TGTGCCAGCAGAACAGGGGGCGTCAACTATGGCTACACCTTC.